This T cell receptor beta chain derives from a study of long-term antiretroviral therapy in people with HIV. At the survey level, the v3.0 immunoSEQ assay was run. The protocol was immunoSEQ multiplex PCR, while the TCRdb copy is restricted to in-frame clones and leaves out a portion. Of under 25,000 clones in the sample, approximately 83% were seen once. This sequence was found in a man younger than 35 with HIV. The sample consisted of unsorted PBMCs, taken 0.5 years before starting antiretroviral therapy.

The CDR3 bases are TGTGCCAGCAGTGAATTGAGAGGGATTGGCTATGGCTACACCTTC. It translates to CASSELRGIGYGYTF. The chain couples TRBV25-1 to TRBJ1-2; the D is unclear. Germline V lookup: CDR1 MGHDK, CDR2 SYGVNS. This CDR3 contains 15 residues. Trimming shortened V by 1 base and J by 4 bases, and 13 bases separated the two germline ends.